The entry below gives a single TCR beta chain sequence along with its context. The data are from a study of tumor T cells in aggressive B-cell lymphoma. The V gene's germline CDR1 is MNHNS and CDR2 SASEGT. The CDR3 length is 13 residues. Trimming removed 11 bases from V and 11 bases from J, with 22 bases in between. TCRdb keeps only in-frame clones here, not all; method: immunoSEQ multiplex PCR. Of some 2,700 clones in the sample, 70% to 90% were seen once. The sample consisted of tumor tissue. This chain uses TRBV6-1 with TRBJ1-5; D uncertain. This receptor was obtained from an adult with diffuse large B cell lymphoma. Some clones in this sample may be carry-over from other donors' samples. The CDR3 DNA reads TGTGCCTCAAGGTTGACTGGAGGTCGGACCCAGCATTTT. Residues: CASRLTGGRTQHF.